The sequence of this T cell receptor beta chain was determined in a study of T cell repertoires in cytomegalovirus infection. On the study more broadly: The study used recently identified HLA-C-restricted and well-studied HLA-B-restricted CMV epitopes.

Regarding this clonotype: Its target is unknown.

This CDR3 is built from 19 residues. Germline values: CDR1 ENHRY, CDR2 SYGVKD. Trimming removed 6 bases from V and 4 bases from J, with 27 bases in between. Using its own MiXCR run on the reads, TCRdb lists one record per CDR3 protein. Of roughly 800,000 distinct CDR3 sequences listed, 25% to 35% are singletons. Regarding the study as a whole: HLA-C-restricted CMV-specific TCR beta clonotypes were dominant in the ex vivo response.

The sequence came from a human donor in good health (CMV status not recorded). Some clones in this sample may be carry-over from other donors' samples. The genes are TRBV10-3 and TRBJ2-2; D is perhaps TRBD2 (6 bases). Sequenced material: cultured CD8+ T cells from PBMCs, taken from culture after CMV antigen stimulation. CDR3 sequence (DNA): TGTGCCATCAGGATTAACCGGGACTCTCAAACGTCAGCCACCGGGGAGCTGTTTTTT. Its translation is CAIRINRDSQTSATGELFF.